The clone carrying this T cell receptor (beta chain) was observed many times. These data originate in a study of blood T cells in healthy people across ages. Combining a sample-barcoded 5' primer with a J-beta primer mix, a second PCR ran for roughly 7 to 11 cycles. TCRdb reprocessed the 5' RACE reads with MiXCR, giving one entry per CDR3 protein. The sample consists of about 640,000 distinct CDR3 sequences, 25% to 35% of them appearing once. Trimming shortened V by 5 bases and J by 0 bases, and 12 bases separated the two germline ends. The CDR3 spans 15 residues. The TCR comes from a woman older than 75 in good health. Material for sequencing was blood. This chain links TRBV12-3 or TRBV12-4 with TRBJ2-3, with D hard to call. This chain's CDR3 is CASSTQEPSTDTQYF. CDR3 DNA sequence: TGTGCCAGCAGTACTCAGGAACCTAGCACAGATACGCAGTATTTT.